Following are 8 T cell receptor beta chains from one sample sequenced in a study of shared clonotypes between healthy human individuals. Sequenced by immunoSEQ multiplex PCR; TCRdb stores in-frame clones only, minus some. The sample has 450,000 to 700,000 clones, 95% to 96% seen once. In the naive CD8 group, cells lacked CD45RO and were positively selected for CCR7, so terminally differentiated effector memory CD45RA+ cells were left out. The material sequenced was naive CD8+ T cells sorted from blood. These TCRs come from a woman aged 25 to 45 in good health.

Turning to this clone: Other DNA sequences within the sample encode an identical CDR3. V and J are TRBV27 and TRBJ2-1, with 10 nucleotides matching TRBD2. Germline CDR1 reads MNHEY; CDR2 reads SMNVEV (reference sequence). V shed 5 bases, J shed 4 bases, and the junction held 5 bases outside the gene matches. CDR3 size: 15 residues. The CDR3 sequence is CASSPGTSAYNEQFF. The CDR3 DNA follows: TGTGCCAGCAGTCCCGGGACTAGCGCATACAATGAGCAGTTCTTC.

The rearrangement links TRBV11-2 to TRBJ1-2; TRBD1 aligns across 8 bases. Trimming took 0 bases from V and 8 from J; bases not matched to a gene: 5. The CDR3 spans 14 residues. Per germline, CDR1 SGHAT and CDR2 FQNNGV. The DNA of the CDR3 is TGTGCCAGCAGCTTAGAACAGGGGGTTGGAGGCTACACCTTC. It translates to CASSLEQGVGGYTF.

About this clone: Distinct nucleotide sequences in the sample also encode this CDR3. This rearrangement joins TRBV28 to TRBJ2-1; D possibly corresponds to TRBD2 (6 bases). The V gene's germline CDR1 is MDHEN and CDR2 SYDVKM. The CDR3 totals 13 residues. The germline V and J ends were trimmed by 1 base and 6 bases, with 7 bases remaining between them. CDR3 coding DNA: TGTGCCAGCAGTTTATTGGGGGGCAATGAGCAGTTCTTC. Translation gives CASSLLGGNEQFF.

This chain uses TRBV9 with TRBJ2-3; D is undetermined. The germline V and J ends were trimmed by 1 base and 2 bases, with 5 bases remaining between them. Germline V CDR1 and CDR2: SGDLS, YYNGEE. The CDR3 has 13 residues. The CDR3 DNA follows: TGTGCCAGCAGCGTAAGCGACACAGATACGCAGTATTTT. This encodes CASSVSDTDTQYF.

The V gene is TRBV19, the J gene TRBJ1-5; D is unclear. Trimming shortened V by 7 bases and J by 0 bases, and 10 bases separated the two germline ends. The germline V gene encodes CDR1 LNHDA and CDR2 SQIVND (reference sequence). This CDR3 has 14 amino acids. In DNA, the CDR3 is TGTGCCAGTAAGGGTCAGAGTAGCAATCAGCCCCAGCATTTT. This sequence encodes CASKGQSSNQPQHF. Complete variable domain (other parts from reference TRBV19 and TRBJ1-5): DGGITQSPKYLFRKEGQNVTLSCEQNLNHDAMYWYRQDPGQGLRLIYYSQIVNDFQKGDIAEGYSVSREKKESFPLTVTSAQKNPTAFYLCASKGQSSNQPQHFGDGTRLSIL.

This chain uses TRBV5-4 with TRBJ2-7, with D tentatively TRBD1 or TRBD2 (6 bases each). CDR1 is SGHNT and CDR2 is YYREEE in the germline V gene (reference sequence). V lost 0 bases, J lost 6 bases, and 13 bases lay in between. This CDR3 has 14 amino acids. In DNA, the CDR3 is TGTGCCAGCAGCTTGGTTCCGGGGGCGGGCGAGCAGTACTTC. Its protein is CASSLVPGAGEQYF.

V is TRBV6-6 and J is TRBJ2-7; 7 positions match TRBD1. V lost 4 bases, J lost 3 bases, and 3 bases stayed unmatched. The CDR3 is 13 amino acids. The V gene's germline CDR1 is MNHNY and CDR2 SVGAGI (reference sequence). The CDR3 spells CASSSRTGYEQYF. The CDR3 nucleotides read TGTGCCAGCAGTTCCCGGACAGGCTACGAGCAGTACTTC.

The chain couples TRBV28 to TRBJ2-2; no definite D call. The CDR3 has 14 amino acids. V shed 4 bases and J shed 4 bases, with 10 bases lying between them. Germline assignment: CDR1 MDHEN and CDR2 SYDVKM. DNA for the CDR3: TGTGCCAGCAGTTATAGGGTTACCACCGGGGAGCTGTTTTTT. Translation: CASSYRVTTGELFF.